This T cell receptor (beta chain) emerged from a study of cytomegalovirus exposure and HLA in healthy donors. Note on this clone: The antigen is unknown.

Whole-study findings and limits: Cytomegalovirus association was assigned to about 150 TCR beta chains. Subsequent analysis found a tendency for first-cohort TCR clusters to co-occur within the 110 or so validation repertoires. Using the classifier, cytomegalovirus status was reportedly diagnosed with high specificity and sensitivity.

TCRdb keeps only in-frame clones here, not all; method: immunoSEQ multiplex PCR. The sample carries roughly 100,000 clones, just under 95% recorded once. Germline V gives CDR1 SGHRS, CDR2 YFSETQ. V lost 0 bases and J 6 bases, leaving 12 bases between the germline ends. The CDR3 has 15 amino acids. The sequencing sample was made of PBMCs. The chain has TRBV5-1 and TRBJ1-4; D perhaps matches TRBD1 (5 bases). This clonotype was sampled from a woman aged 18-29 years in good health and CMV-seronegative. The CDR3 sequence is CASSLAGRGDEKLFF. CDR3 nucleotide sequence: TGCGCCAGCAGCTTGGCTGGGCGGGGGGATGAAAAACTGTTTTTT.